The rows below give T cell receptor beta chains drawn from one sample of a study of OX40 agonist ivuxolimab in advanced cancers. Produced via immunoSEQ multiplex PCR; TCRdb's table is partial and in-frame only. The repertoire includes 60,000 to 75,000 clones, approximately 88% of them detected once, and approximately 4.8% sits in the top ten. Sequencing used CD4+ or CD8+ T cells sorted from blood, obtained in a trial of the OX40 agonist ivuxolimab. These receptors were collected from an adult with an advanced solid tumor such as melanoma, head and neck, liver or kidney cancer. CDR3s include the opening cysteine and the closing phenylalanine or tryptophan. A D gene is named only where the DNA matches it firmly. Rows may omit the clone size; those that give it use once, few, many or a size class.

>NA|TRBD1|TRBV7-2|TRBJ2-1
TGTGCCAGCAGCTTCGGACAGGGGAAGCTTGATGAGCAGTTCTTC
CASSFGQGKLDEQFF
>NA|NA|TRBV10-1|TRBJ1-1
TGCGCCAGCAGCGCCCTCCGGTCTCACACTGAAGCTTTCTTT
CASSALRSHTEAFF
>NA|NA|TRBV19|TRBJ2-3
TGTGCCAGTACCCCAAGGGCAGGGAGAGATACGCAGTATTTT
CASTPRAGRDTQYF
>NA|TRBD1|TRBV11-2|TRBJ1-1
TGTGCCAGCAGCCGAGGACAGGGGGGGACTGAAGCTTTCTTT
CASSRGQGGTEAFF
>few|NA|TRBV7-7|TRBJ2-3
TGTGCTAGCAGCCCCCTGGCGGGGTCTGTTACGCAGTATTTT
CASSPLAGSVTQYF
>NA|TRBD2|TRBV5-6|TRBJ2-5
TGTGCCAGCAGCTCACTAAGACTAGCGAGAGAGACCCAGTACTTC
CASSSLRLARETQYF
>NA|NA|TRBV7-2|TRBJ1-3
TGTGCCAGCAGTACCGGGACGACGGCAAACACCATATATTTT
CASSTGTTANTIYF
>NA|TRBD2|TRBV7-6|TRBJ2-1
TGTGCCAGCAGCTTAGCGAGGCTAGCGGGAGGAGGCTCCTACAATGAGCAGTTCTTC
CASSLARLAGGGSYNEQFF
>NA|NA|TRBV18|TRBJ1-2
TGTGCCAGCTCACCAACCCGGCAGACACCTGGTAGCTACACCTTC
CASSPTRQTPGSYTF
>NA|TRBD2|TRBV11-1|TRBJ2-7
TGTGCCAGCAGCAAACGGACTAGCGGGGGGGTGTACGAGCAGTACTTC
CASSKRTSGGVYEQYF
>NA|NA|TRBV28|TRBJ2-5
TGTGCCAGCAGTTTATACAGGAGCCAAGAGACCCAGTACTTC
CASSLYRSQETQYF
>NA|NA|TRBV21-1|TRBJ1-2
TGTGCCAGCAGCAGACGGCCCTATGGCTACACCTTC
CASSRRPYGYTF
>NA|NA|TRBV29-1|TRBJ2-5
TGCAGCGTTGAAGATTTGGAACGTTGGTACTTC
CSVEDLERWYF
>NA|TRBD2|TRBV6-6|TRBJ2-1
TGTGCCAGCCGCCAACGAGGGACTAGCTACAATGAGCAGTTCTTC
CASRQRGTSYNEQFF
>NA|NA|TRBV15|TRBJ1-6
TGTGCCACCAGCAGAGATTATACGGGCAATTCACCCCTCCACTTT
CATSRDYTGNSPLHF
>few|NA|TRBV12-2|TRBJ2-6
TGTGCAAGTCGCTTAGCTTCAGGGCCTGGGGCCAACGTCCTGACTTTC
CASRLASGPGANVLTF
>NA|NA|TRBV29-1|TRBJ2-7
TGCAGCGTTGTCCTCGGGGGAGGTCCCTACGAGCAGTACTTC
CSVVLGGGPYEQYF
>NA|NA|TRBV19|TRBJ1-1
TGTGCCAGTGCAAACTGGGCAACTGAAGCTTTCTTT
CASANWATEAFF
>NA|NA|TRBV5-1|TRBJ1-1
TGCGCCAGCAGCTTGGGCCCGGACACTGAAGCTTTCTTT
CASSLGPDTEAFF
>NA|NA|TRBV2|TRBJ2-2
TGTGCCAGCAGTGAAGGCAGGGCCGGCACCGGGGAGCTGTTTTTT
CASSEGRAGTGELFF
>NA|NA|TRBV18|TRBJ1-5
TGTGCCAGCTCACCGAACCCCAGGGGCAGCAATCAGCCCCAGCATTTT
CASSPNPRGSNQPQHF
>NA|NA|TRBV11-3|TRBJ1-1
TGTGCCAGCAGCATGGAGTTGGGGGCTAAAGCTTTCTTT
CASSMELGAKAFF
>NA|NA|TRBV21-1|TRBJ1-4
TGTGCCATGCCGGGACAGGGTATTTCCGATAATGAAAAACTGTTTTTT
CAMPGQGISDNEKLFF
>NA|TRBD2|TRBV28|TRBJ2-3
TGTGCCAGCAGTTTCCCACTAGCGGGGGGTCTCGGAGATACGCAGTATTTT
CASSFPLAGGLGDTQYF
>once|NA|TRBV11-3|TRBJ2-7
TGTGCCAGCAGCAAAAATGGGCCAGCCTCCGAGCAGTACTTC
CASSKNGPASEQYF
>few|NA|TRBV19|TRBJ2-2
TGTGCCAGCCGAGGACAGAACACCGGGGAGCTGTTTTTT
CASRGQNTGELFF
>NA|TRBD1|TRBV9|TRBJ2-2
TGTGCCAGCAGCACCCGACAGGGGTTGAACACCGGGGAGCTGTTTTTT
CASSTRQGLNTGELFF
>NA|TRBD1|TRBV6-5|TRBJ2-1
TGTGCCAGCAGTGCACAACAGGGGTACAATGAGCAGTTCTTC
CASSAQQGYNEQFF
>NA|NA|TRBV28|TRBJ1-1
TGTGCCAGCAGTTCCCCGTCTGGGACTCCCGGAAAAGCTTTCTTT
CASSSPSGTPGKAFF
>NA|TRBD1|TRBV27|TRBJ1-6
TGTGCCAGCAGTCCCAGACAGGGATTCGGATCACCCCTCCACTTT
CASSPRQGFGSPLHF
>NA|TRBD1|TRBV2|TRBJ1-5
TGTGCCAGCAGGGACAGGGGCAATCAGCCCCAGCATTTT
CASRDRGNQPQHF
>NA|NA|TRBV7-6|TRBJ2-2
TGTGCCAGCAGCGAACAGGGGAACACCGGGGAGCTGTTTTTT
CASSEQGNTGELFF